Each of the 22 T cell receptor beta chains below was sequenced from the same sample in a study of immunodeficiency (dated by TCRdb to about 2019). The library was made by the immunoSEQ multiplex PCR assay. TCRdb mirrors the immuneACCESS table, restricted to in-frame sequences. Some clones are absent from its copies; in checked studies, under half trace to an unresolved V gene, and the reason for the others is unknown. For this sample the table gives just under 4,000 clones, of which approximately 90% were detected only once. In total, the top ten clones hold over 3.5% of the sample. The sample was CD4+ T cells from blood. The receptors were sampled from a human donor in good health.

V is TRBV5-4 and J is TRBJ1-1; perhaps TRBD1 as D (5 bases). Deletions cut 3 bases from V and 2 bases from J, with 17 bases between. Germline V gene data show CDR1 as SGHNT and CDR2 as YYREEE (reference sequence). The CDR3 length is 16 residues. The CDR3 nucleotides are TGTGCCAGCAGCTCGGTCCTCCGGGGCCTAAACACTGAAGCTTTCTTT. Translated, it gives CASSSVLRGLNTEAFF.

This chain links TRBV12-1 with TRBJ1-2. TRBV12-1 is termed a pseudogene. The CDR3 spans 17 residues. The CDR3 region has the DNA TGTGCCAGCAGCTTTGGAGTGCGGGAGGAGACCCACTATGGCTACACCTTC. This sequence encodes CASSFGVREETHYGYTF.

This chain joins TRBV10-3 and TRBJ2-1, with 7 bases lining up with TRBD2. The CDR3 spans 14 residues. The junction had 10 bases not matched to a gene; V was cut back by 10 bases and J by 4 bases. Germline values: CDR1 ENHRY, CDR2 SYGVKD. CDR3 protein: CATRWSGEYNEQFF. In DNA, the CDR3 is TGTGCCACCCGGTGGAGCGGGGAATACAATGAGCAGTTCTTC.

The chain links TRBV5-1 to TRBJ1-3, with TRBD1 as a possible D gene (6 bases). Germline CDR1 is SGHRS and CDR2 is YFSETQ. The germline V and J ends were trimmed by 0 bases and 8 bases, with 12 bases remaining between them. The CDR3 length is 14 residues. CDR3 in amino acids: CASSLGQGRHTIYF. The DNA for the CDR3 is TGCGCCAGCAGCTTGGGGCAGGGGCGACACACCATATATTTT.

The chain carries TRBV7-9 and TRBJ1-4; D is ambiguous. The germline gives CDR1 SEHNR, CDR2 FQNEAQ (reference sequence). This CDR3 comprises 14 residues. V was clipped by 11 bases and J by 5 bases, with 18 bases between them. CDR3 sequence (DNA): TGTGCCGGAGACCGGGCCGGGGTCAATGAAAAACTGTTTTTT. Residues: CAGDRAGVNEKLFF.

The chain employs TRBV27 and TRBJ2-1; 11 bases fit TRBD2. The germline CDR1 and CDR2 sequences are MNHEY and SMNVEV (reference sequence). The CDR3 contains 16 residues. The V and J ends lost 0 bases and 7 bases, in that order; junction bases with no gene match: 5. CDR3 DNA sequence: TGTGCCAGCAGTTTATCTGGACTAGCGGGTGGTAATGAGCAGTTCTTC. It specifies CASSLSGLAGGNEQFF.

This sequence joins TRBV7-2 and TRBJ1-4; D is ambiguous. Trimming cost V 1 base and J 8 bases, with 8 bases left between them. Germline lookup yields CDR1 SGHTA and CDR2 FQGNSA. The CDR3 is 13 amino acids. The CDR3 bases are TGTGCCAGCAGCTTAGTGGCAGACGAAAAACTGTTTTTT. This encodes CASSLVADEKLFF.

V is TRBV3-1 (or the pseudogene TRBV3-2) and J is TRBJ2-7; D uncertain. Trimming shortened V by 2 bases and J by 5 bases, and 28 bases separated the two germline ends. From germline, CDR1 is LGHDT and CDR2 YNNKEL (reference sequence). CDR3 length: 19 amino acids. The CDR3 protein is CASSQSLVSGWAILHEQYF. Here the CDR3 DNA reads TGTGCCAGCAGCCAAAGTTTGGTTTCGGGCTGGGCTATTCTCCACGAGCAGTACTTC.

Only one count was recorded for this clone. V is TRBV15 and J is TRBJ2-2; 10 nucleotides line up with TRBD2. The CDR3 sequence is 17 residues long. J lost 7 bases, V lost 8 bases, and 16 bases had no gene match. Germline loops: CDR1 LNHNV, CDR2 YYDKDF (reference sequence). The CDR3 protein is CATHGSGRALENGELFF. The CDR3 nucleotides read TGTGCCACCCACGGGAGCGGGAGGGCCTTAGAGAACGGGGAGCTGTTTTTT.

V is TRBV5-1 and J is TRBJ1-1, with D perhaps TRBD1 (5 bases). The length of the CDR3 is 14 residues. CDR1 is SGHRS and CDR2 is YFSETQ in the germline V gene. Trimming took off 4 bases at V and 1 base at J, with 11 bases between the two ends. CDR3 sequence: CASSGTGRNTEAFF. The DNA for the CDR3 is TGCGCCAGCAGCGGAACAGGAAGGAACACTGAAGCTTTCTTT.

The chain joins TRBV28 to TRBJ1-2; the match to TRBD1 covers 7 bases. The CDR3 spans 15 residues. The J segment lost 2 bases and the V segment lost 6 bases, leaving 9 bases of the junction unmatched. From germline, CDR1 is MDHEN and CDR2 SYDVKM. CDR3 nucleotides: TGTGCCAGCAGGGGGGGGGACAGCCTGAACTATGGCTACACCTTC. The encoded protein is CASRGGDSLNYGYTF.

This rearrangement joins TRBV6-5 to TRBJ1-3; D remains unclear. V was shortened by 0 bases and J by 2 bases, with 11 bases between the two germline ends. The germline CDR1 and CDR2 sequences are MNHEY and SVGAGI. The CDR3 length is 16 residues. This chain's CDR3 is CASSYSGRPTGNTIYF. For the CDR3, the DNA is TGTGCCAGCAGTTACTCAGGACGCCCCACTGGAAACACCATATATTTT.

The CDR3 nucleotides are TGTGCCAGCAGGGGGGGGAAACTAAACACAGATACGCAGTATTTT. Translation gives CASRGGKLNTDTQYF. The chain has TRBV27 and TRBJ2-3; 7 nucleotides line up with TRBD2. This CDR3 has 15 residues. The V and J ends lost 6 bases and 2 bases, in that order; junction bases with no gene match: 8. From germline, CDR1 is MNHEY and CDR2 SMNVEV (reference sequence).

The genes are TRBV14 and TRBJ1-6; no clear D gene. The germline gives CDR1 SGHDN, CDR2 FVKESK. This CDR3 has 15 amino acids. V lost 0 bases, J lost 9 bases, and 12 bases lay in between. The CDR3 protein is CASSQDTVRISPLHF. For the CDR3, the DNA is TGTGCCAGCAGCCAAGATACTGTGAGGATTTCACCCCTCCACTTT. Together with reference TRBV14 and TRBJ1-6, the CDR3 gives the full variable domain: EAGVTQFPSHSVIEKGQTVTLRCDPISGHDNLYWYRRVMGKEIKFLLHFVKESKQDESGMPNNRFLAERTGGTYSTLKVQPAELEDSGVYFCASSQDTVRISPLHFGNGTRLTVT.

This clone was detected only once. The chain links TRBV9 to TRBJ1-6; TRBD1 matches 7 bases. The CDR3 sequence is 14 residues long. Germline loops: CDR1 SGDLS, CDR2 YYNGEE. V shed 5 bases, J shed 7 bases, and the junction held 6 bases outside the gene matches. In nucleotides, the CDR3 is TGTGCCAGCAGTCCCGGGACAGCCAATTCACCCCTCCACTTT. Amino acids: CASSPGTANSPLHF.

The chain joins TRBV13 to TRBJ2-3; the match to TRBD1 covers 9 bases. From germline, CDR1 is PRHDT and CDR2 FYEKMQ (reference sequence). V was pared by 5 bases and J by 4 bases, with 10 bases of the junction left unmatched. The CDR3 totals 16 residues. CDR3 residues: CASSPLDRGMADTQYF. The CDR3 DNA reads TGTGCCAGCAGCCCCCTGGACAGGGGTATGGCAGATACGCAGTATTTT. The variable domain in full, with the rest retrieved from reference TRBV13 and TRBJ2-3, is AAGVIQSPRHLIKEKRETATLKCYPIPRHDTVYWYQQGPGQDPQFLISFYEKMQSDKGSIPDRFSAQQFSDYHSELNMSSLELGDSALYFCASSPLDRGMADTQYFGPGTRLTVL.

The J gene is TRBJ2-2, the V gene TRBV5-1, with D possibly TRBD1 on 6 matching bases. With 4 bases removed from V and 0 bases from J, the gap between germline ends came to 10 bases. Germline V gene data show CDR1 as SGHRS and CDR2 as YFSETQ. The CDR3 runs 15 residues. The CDR3 DNA sequence: TGCGCCAGCAGCCCCGGGACAACGAACACCGGGGAGCTGTTTTTT. Translated, it gives CASSPGTTNTGELFF.

The chain employs TRBV28 and TRBJ1-4, with 7 bases identical to TRBD1. The CDR3 covers 14 residues. The V and J ends lost 2 bases and 8 bases, in that order; junction bases with no gene match: 5. The V gene's germline CDR1 is MDHEN and CDR2 SYDVKM. The CDR3 sequence: CASSLTGVKEKLFF. DNA of the CDR3: TGTGCCAGCAGTTTAACAGGGGTGAAGGAAAAACTGTTTTTT.

CDR3 nucleotides: TGTGCCAGCAGCCCGACCTTCGACGAAAAACTGTTTTTT. As protein: CASSPTFDEKLFF. V and J are TRBV6-5 and TRBJ1-4; D is undetermined. V was pared by 6 bases and J by 8 bases, with 13 bases between. This CDR3 has 13 residues. CDR1 and CDR2 (germline): MNHEY, SVGAGI.

The chain uses TRBV6-5 and TRBJ1-3; tentatively, D is TRBD1 (5 bases). CDR1 and CDR2 (germline): MNHEY, SVGAGI. This CDR3 has 14 residues. CDR3 protein: CAWRGELLGDTIYF. The DNA of the CDR3 is TGTGCTTGGCGGGGCGAGCTCTTAGGGGACACCATATATTTT.

This chain joins TRBV10-3 and TRBJ2-1; 10 bases agree with TRBD2. Trimming at V came to 4 bases and at J to 4 bases, leaving 7 bases not matched to a gene. Germline CDR1 and CDR2: ENHRY and SYGVKD. There are 16 residues in the CDR3. The CDR3: CAISGLAGGSYNEQFF. Written as DNA, the CDR3 is TGTGCCATCAGTGGATTAGCGGGGGGATCGTACAATGAGCAGTTCTTC.

This sequence joins TRBV21-1 and TRBJ1-6. TRBV21-1 is designated a pseudogene. The CDR3 is 16 residues long. CDR3 residues: CASSTGGGDNNSPLHF. CDR3 DNA sequence: TGTGCCAGCAGCACGGGGGGGGGCGATAATAATTCACCCCTCCACTTT.